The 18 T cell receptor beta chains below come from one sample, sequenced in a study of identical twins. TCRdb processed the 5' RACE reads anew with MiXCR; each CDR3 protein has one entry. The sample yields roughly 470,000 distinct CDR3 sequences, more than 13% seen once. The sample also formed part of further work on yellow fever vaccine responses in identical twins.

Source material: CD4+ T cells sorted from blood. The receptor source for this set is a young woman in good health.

In DNA, the CDR3 is TGCGCCAGCAGCTGGGGACAGGGGCGTGCAGATACGCAGTATTTT. Translation gives CASSWGQGRADTQYF. J is TRBJ2-3 and V is TRBV5-1; TRBD1 agrees at 10 bases. The CDR3 loop spans 15 amino acids. V lost 3 bases and J lost 4; bases outside the gene matches: 5. Germline assignment: CDR1 SGHRS and CDR2 YFSETQ.

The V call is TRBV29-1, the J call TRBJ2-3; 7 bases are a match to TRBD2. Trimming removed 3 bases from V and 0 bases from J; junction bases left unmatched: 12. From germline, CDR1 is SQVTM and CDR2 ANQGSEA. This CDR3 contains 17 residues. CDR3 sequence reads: CSVDEAGLLASTDTQYF. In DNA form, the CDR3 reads TGCAGCGTTGATGAAGCGGGATTACTAGCTAGCACAGATACGCAGTATTTT.

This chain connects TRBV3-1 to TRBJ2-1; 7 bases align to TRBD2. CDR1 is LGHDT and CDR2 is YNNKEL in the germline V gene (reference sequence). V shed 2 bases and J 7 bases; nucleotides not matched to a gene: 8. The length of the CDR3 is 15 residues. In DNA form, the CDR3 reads TGTGCCAGCAGCCAATGGGCGGGGGAATTGAATGAGCAGTTCTTC. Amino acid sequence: CASSQWAGELNEQFF.

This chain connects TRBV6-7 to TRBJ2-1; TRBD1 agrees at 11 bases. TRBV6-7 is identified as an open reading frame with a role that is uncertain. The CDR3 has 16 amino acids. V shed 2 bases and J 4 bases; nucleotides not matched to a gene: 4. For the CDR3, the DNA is TGTGCCAGCAGTTACGGGGGGACAGGGGGATACAATGAGCAGTTCTTC. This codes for CASSYGGTGGYNEQFF.

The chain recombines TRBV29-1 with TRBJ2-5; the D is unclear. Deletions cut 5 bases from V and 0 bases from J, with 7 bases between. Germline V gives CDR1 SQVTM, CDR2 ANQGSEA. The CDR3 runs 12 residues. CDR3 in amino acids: CSVRPNQETQYF. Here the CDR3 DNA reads TGCAGCGTTCGACCGAACCAAGAGACCCAGTACTTC.

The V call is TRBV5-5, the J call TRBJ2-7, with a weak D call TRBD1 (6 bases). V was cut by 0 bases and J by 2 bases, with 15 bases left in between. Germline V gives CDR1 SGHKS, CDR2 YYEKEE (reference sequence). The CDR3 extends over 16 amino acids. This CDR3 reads CASSLVFRTETYEQYF. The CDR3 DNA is TGTGCCAGCAGCTTGGTGTTCCGGACAGAAACCTACGAGCAGTACTTC.

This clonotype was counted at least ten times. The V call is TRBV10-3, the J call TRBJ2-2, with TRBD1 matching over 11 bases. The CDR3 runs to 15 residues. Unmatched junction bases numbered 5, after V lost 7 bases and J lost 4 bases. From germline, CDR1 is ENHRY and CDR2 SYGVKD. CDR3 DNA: TGTGCCATCACCGCCGGGACAGGGGGCACCGGGGAGCTGTTTTTT. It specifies CAITAGTGGTGELFF.

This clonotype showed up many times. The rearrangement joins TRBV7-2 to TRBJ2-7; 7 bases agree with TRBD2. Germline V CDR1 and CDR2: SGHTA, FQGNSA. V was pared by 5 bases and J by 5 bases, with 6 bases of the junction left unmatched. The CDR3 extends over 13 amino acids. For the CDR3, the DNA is TGTGCCAGCAGCCCAGAACTAGCGAACGAGCAGTACTTC. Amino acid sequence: CASSPELANEQYF.

The CDR3 spells CSARTSVETQYF. The CDR3 nucleotides read TGCAGCGCGAGGACTAGCGTTGAGACCCAGTACTTC. This rearrangement joins TRBV29-1 to TRBJ2-5; TRBD2 matches at 9 bases. This CDR3 contains 12 residues. Germline loops: CDR1 SQVTM, CDR2 ANQGSEA. V lost 7 bases and J lost 5; bases outside the gene matches: 5.

The CDR3 here is CASRTTGSIRTGELFF. The CDR3 DNA reads as TGTGCCAGCAGGACAACAGGCAGTATTCGGACCGGGGAGCTGTTTTTT. The chain couples TRBV12-3 or TRBV12-4 to TRBJ2-2; a weak D match, TRBD1 (5 bases). With 6 bases removed from V and 5 bases from J, the gap between germline ends came to 19 bases. The CDR3 has 16 amino acids.

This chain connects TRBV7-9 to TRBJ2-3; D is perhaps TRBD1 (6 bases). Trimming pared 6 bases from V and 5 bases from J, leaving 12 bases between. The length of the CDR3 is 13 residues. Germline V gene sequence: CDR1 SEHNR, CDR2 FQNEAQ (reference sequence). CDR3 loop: CASRTEQGDTQYF. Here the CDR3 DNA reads TGTGCCAGCAGGACCGAACAGGGAGATACGCAGTATTTT.

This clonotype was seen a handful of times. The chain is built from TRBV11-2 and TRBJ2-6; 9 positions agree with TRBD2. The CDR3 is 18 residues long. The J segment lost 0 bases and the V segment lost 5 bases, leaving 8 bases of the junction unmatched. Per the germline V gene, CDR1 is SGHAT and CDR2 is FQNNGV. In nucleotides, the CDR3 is TGTGCCAGCAGCGAGGGACTAGCCGTTCACTCTGGGGCCAACGTCCTGACTTTC. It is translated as CASSEGLAVHSGANVLTF.

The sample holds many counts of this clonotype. The chain's CDR3 is CSVQGGNNQPQHF. CDR3 DNA: TGCAGCGTCCAAGGAGGGAATAATCAGCCCCAGCATTTT. V usage is TRBV29-1 and J usage is TRBJ1-5; D gene ambiguous. Trimming took off 6 bases at V and 4 bases at J, with 13 bases between the two ends. Germline V CDR1 and CDR2: SQVTM, ANQGSEA. This CDR3 spans 13 amino acids.

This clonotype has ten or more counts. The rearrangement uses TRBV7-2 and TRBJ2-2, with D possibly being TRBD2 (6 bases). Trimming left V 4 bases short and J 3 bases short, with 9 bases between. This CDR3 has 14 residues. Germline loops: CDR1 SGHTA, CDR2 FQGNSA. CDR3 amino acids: CASSWRADTGELFF. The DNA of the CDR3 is TGTGCCAGCAGCTGGAGGGCGGACACCGGGGAGCTGTTTTTT.

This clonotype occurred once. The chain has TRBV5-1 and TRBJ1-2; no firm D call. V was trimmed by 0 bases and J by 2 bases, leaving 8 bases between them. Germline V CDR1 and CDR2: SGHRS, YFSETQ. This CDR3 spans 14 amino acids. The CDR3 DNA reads TGCGCCAGCAGCTTGGATGCCGGAAACTATGGCTACACCTTC. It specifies CASSLDAGNYGYTF.

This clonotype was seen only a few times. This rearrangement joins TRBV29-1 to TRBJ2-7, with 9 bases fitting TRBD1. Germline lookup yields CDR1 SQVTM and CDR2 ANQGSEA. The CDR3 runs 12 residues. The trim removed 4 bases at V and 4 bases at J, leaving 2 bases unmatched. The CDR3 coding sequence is TGCAGCGTTGGGGACAGGGTGTACGAGCAGTACTTC. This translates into CSVGDRVYEQYF.

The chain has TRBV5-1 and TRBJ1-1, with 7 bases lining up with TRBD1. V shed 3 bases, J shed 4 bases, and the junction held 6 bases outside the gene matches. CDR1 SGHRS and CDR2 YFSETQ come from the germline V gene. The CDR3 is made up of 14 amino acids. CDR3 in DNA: TGCGCCAGCAGCTACCGGGACAGTCCCACTGAAGCTTTCTTT. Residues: CASSYRDSPTEAFF.

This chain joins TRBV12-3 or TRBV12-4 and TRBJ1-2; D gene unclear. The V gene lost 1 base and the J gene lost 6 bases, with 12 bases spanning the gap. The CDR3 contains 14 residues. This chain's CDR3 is CASSLGAAYNGYTF. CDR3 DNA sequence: TGTGCCAGCAGTTTAGGGGCAGCCTATAATGGCTACACCTTC.